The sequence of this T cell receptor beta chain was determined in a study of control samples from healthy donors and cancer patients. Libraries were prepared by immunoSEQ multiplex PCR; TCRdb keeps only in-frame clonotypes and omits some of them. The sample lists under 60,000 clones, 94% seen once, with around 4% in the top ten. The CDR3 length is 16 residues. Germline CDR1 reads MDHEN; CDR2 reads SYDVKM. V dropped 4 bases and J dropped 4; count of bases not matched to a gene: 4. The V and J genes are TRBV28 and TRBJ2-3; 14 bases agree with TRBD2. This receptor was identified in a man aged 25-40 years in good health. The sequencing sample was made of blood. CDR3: CASSSGLAGGSDTQYF. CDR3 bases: TGTGCCAGCAGTTCCGGACTAGCGGGAGGATCAGATACGCAGTATTTT.